These 20 T cell receptor beta chains came from one sample sequenced in a study of monozygotic twins with inflammatory bowel disease. TCRdb reprocessed the 5' RACE reads and stores each CDR3 protein as one record, lacking DNA. In total, the table holds approximately 390,000 distinct CDR3 sequences. The sequenced sample consisted of blood. The receptors stem from a human donor with ulcerative colitis or Crohn's disease, or a healthy co-twin of an affected twin (not recorded which).

The chain has TRBV20-1 and TRBJ1-2; TCRdb gives TRBD1 as the D gene, but with no DNA this cannot be confirmed. Per germline, CDR1 DFQATT and CDR2 SNEGSKA (reference sequence). The length of the CDR3 is 15 residues. The CDR3: CSADLGTALNYGYTF.

The chain has TRBV4-3 and TRBJ1-4; TCRdb designates TRBD1, a call that cannot be tested without DNA. CDR3 length equals 14 residues. Germline loops: CDR1 LGHNA, CDR2 YSLEER. CDR3 sequence: CASSQVTGDGKLFF.

The chain uses TRBV7-9 and TRBJ1-1; the TCRdb call, TRBD1, lacks DNA for checking. The CDR3 is made up of 13 amino acids. Germline values: CDR1 SEHNR, CDR2 FQNEAQ (reference sequence). CDR3 region: CASSLTGDTEAFF.

The gene calls are TRBV11-2 and TRBJ2-7; TCRdb's D gene call, TRBD1, goes unchecked for lack of DNA. This CDR3 spans 12 amino acids. Germline CDR1 reads SGHAT; CDR2 reads FQNNGV. The CDR3 is CASSRELHEQYF. Using reference TRBV11-2 and TRBJ2-7 for the parts outside the CDR3, the full variable domain is EAGVAQSPRYKIIEKRQSVAFWCNPISGHATLYWYQQILGQGPKLLIQFQNNGVVDDSQLPKDRFSAERLKGVDSTLKIQPAKLEDSAVYLCASSRELHEQYFGPGTRLTVT.

The chain recombines TRBV25-1 with TRBJ2-1; the TCRdb D gene call, TRBD2, has no DNA to confirm it. The CDR3 is 15 residues long. Germline values: CDR1 MGHDK, CDR2 SYGVNS. The CDR3: CASSEGTLSGNEQFF.

The chain has TRBV4-1 and TRBJ2-7; no DNA is available, so the TRBD1 call from TCRdb remains unchecked. Germline loops: CDR1 MGHRA, CDR2 YSYEKL. The CDR3 runs to 15 residues. CDR3 residues: CASSQGGPKHYEQYF.

The chain couples TRBV5-4 to TRBJ1-3; TCRdb returns TRBD1, unconfirmable since there is no DNA. The CDR3 totals 16 residues. CDR1 and CDR2 from the germline V gene are SGHNT and YYREEE (reference sequence). CDR3 sequence: CASSFKSQGAGNTIYF.

The chain couples TRBV20-1 to TRBJ1-5; TCRdb gives TRBD1 as the D gene, but with no DNA this cannot be confirmed. Germline V CDR1 and CDR2: DFQATT, SNEGSKA (reference sequence). This CDR3 has 13 amino acids. CDR3 sequence: CSSGLGGNQPQHF.

The genes are TRBV20-1 and TRBJ1-2. This CDR3 spans 11 amino acids. CDR1 DFQATT and CDR2 SNEGSKA come from the germline V gene (reference sequence). The CDR3 sequence is CSAILGDGYTF.

The chain has TRBV20-1 and TRBJ1-2; the TRBD1 assignment by TCRdb is unverifiable without DNA. Germline V gene data show CDR1 as DFQATT and CDR2 as SNEGSKA (reference sequence). The CDR3 has 14 amino acids. This chain's CDR3 is CSARDDRGPYGYTF.

The chain joins TRBV30 to TRBJ2-5; TCRdb outputs TRBD2, but without DNA this stays unchecked. CDR1 is GTSNPN and CDR2 is SVGIG in the germline V gene (reference sequence). The CDR3 is 13 amino acids. The CDR3 spells CAWSWAGQETQYF.

V and J are TRBV20-1 and TRBJ1-1; TCRdb designates TRBD1, a call that cannot be tested without DNA. The CDR3 is made up of 14 amino acids. Looked up from germline, CDR1 is DFQATT and CDR2 is SNEGSKA (reference sequence). This CDR3 reads CSARAIDRGTEAFF.

The CDR3 sequence: CSARGQSSYEQYF. The chain is built from TRBV20-1 and TRBJ2-7; TCRdb returns TRBD1, unconfirmable since there is no DNA. From germline, CDR1 is DFQATT and CDR2 SNEGSKA (reference sequence). The CDR3 totals 13 residues.

The chain employs TRBV6-6 and TRBJ1-1. Germline CDR1 reads MNHNY; CDR2 reads SVGAGI (reference sequence). The CDR3 extends over 13 amino acids. The CDR3 region is CASYRRANTEAFF.

The chain carries TRBV12-3 or TRBV12-4 and TRBJ2-5. The CDR3 has 14 amino acids. Here the CDR3 reads CASSLLLSGETQYF.

This chain uses TRBV29-1 with TRBJ2-1; no DNA is available, so the TRBD1 call from TCRdb remains unchecked. The CDR3 runs to 17 residues. CDR1 and CDR2 from the germline V gene are SQVTM and ANQGSEA. CDR3 protein: CSVRGHPGSRSYNEQFF.

This chain connects TRBV18 to TRBJ2-5; TCRdb returns TRBD2, unconfirmable since there is no DNA. This CDR3 is 14 amino acids long. The germline CDR1 and CDR2 sequences are KGHSH and LQKENI. The CDR3 is CASLGLAGEETQYF.

The chain carries TRBV30 and TRBJ2-3. There are 12 residues in the CDR3. Germline V gene lookup returns CDR1 GTSNPN and CDR2 SVGIG (reference sequence). Here the CDR3 reads CAWKLGADTQYF.

The rearrangement uses TRBV5-1 and TRBJ2-3; TCRdb's D call, TRBD2, is unchecked because there is no DNA. The germline CDR1 and CDR2 sequences are SGHRS and YFSETQ. This CDR3 comprises 13 residues. CDR3 in amino acids: CASTREGPNTQYF.

This sequence joins TRBV2 and TRBJ1-1; TCRdb lists TRBD1, though no DNA is available to test this call. This CDR3 region has 13 residues. Germline V lookup: CDR1 SNHLY, CDR2 FYNNEI. The CDR3 is CASSATVGSEAFF.